The entry below gives a single T cell receptor (beta chain) sequence along with its context. Antigen unknown. The authors sequenced TCR beta from blood CD8+ and CD4+ T cells. Trimming cost V 1 base and J 6 bases, with 13 bases left between them. Germline loops: CDR1 ENHRY, CDR2 SYGVKD. The CDR3 is 15 amino acids. This entry is derived from a study of CD8 T cells in Susac syndrome. Findings and caveats of the study: Where Susac syndrome CD4+ T cell repertoires were concerned, no clonal expansion was evident.

RNA totalling about 0.45 to 1 ug underwent reverse transcription with random hexamers. TCRdb analysed the immunoSEQ multiplex PCR reads with MiXCR anew, one entry per CDR3 protein. The table records approximately 210,000 distinct CDR3 sequences, about 94% of them present only once. The material sequenced was CD4+ T cells from PBMCs. The V gene is TRBV10-3, the J gene TRBJ2-1; a weak D match, TRBD1 (6 bases). The TCR comes from a human donor with Susac syndrome. The DNA of the CDR3 is TGTGCCATCAGTGAGTTAACAGGGAACGGCAATGAGCAGTTCTTC. This codes for CAISELTGNGNEQFF.